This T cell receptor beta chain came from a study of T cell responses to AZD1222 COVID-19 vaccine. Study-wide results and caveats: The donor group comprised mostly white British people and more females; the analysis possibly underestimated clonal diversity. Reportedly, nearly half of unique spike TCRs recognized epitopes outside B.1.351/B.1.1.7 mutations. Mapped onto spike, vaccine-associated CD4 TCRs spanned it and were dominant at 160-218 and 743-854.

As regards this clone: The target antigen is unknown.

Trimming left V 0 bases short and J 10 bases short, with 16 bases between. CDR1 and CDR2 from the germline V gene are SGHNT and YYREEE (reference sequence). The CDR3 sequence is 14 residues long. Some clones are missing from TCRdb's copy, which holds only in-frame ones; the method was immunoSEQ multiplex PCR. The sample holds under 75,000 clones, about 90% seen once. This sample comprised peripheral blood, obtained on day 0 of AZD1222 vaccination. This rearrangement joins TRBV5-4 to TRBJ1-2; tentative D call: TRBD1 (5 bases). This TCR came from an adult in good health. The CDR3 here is CASSLGLRGEDYTF. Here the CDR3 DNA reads TGTGCCAGCAGCTTGGGCCTGAGGGGAGAAGACTACACCTTC.